This entry lists 13 T cell receptor beta chains sequenced from one sample in a study of blood T cell repertoires in COVID-19. Measured with immunoSEQ multiplex PCR; TCRdb has only the in-frame clones, and not every one. This sample has around 45,000 clones; roughly 89% occur once, and the top ten carry around 6.4%. Sequencing was carried out using peripheral blood. The source is an older man with active COVID-19.

This clone was found once. The chain recombines TRBV27 with TRBJ1-2; 9 bases fit TRBD1. The CDR3 has 14 residues. J lost 4 bases, V lost 4 bases, and 4 bases had no gene match. Germline-derived CDR1 and CDR2 are MNHEY and SMNVEV (reference sequence). The CDR3 DNA is TGTGCCAGCAGTTCCCCGGGACAGGGCTATGGCTACACCTTC. Encoded protein: CASSSPGQGYGYTF.

This sequence joins TRBV18 and TRBJ2-3; 7 bases match TRBD2. Germline CDR1 is KGHSH and CDR2 is LQKENI. The CDR3 totals 17 residues. J gave up 0 bases and V 3 bases, and 9 bases lay outside the gene matches. CDR3 region: CASSPLERGASTDTQYF. The DNA of the CDR3 is TGTGCCAGCTCACCCCTAGAGCGGGGAGCTAGCACAGATACGCAGTATTTT.

The rearrangement uses TRBV9 and TRBJ1-6; the D gene is possibly TRBD1 (5 bases). Germline values: CDR1 SGDLS, CDR2 YYNGEE. V lost 9 bases and J 7 bases, leaving 29 bases between the germline ends. CDR3 length: 18 amino acids. CDR3 DNA sequence: TGTGCCACCCGTAGACAGCTCTCAGCTGGAGTCCCGAATTCACCCCTCCACTTT. It codes for CATRRQLSAGVPNSPLHF.

The V gene is TRBV28, the J gene TRBJ1-5; D gene ambiguous. V was cut by 6 bases and J by 7 bases, with 19 bases left in between. Germline assignment: CDR1 MDHEN and CDR2 SYDVKM. This CDR3 is 15 amino acids long. CDR3 nucleotides: TGTGCCAGCAGCCCATCGGTAGCTCTACGGCAGCCCCAGCATTTT. Translating gives CASSPSVALRQPQHF.

The gene calls are TRBV28 and TRBJ1-6; 8 bases align to TRBD1. CDR1 is MDHEN and CDR2 is SYDVKM in the germline V gene. This CDR3 comprises 17 residues. V dropped 6 bases and J dropped 8; count of bases not matched to a gene: 15. DNA of the CDR3: TGTGCCAGCAGCTCCCCCTCCGCAGGGGGCACTTATTCACCCCTCCACTTT. It translates to CASSSPSAGGTYSPLHF.

CDR3 sequence (DNA): TGTGCCAGCAGCTTTCCCGGAGAAGGCACTGAAGCTTTCTTT. Protein sequence: CASSFPGEGTEAFF. The chain couples TRBV7-9 to TRBJ1-1; D is undetermined. Trimming stripped 3 bases from V and 4 bases from J, with 12 bases between. Germline CDR1 reads SEHNR; CDR2 reads FQNEAQ (reference sequence). CDR3 length: 14 amino acids.

The V gene is TRBV2, the J gene TRBJ2-1, with 8 bases matching TRBD1. From germline, CDR1 is SNHLY and CDR2 FYNNEI. Trimming cost V 10 bases and J 4 bases; bases outside gene matches: 6. CDR3 length: 13 residues. The CDR3 coding sequence is TGTGCCACCTGGACAGGGCCATACAATGAGCAGTTCTTC. It yields the protein CATWTGPYNEQFF.

The chain is built from TRBV5-8 and TRBJ2-5, with TRBD2 identical over 9 bases. The J segment lost 5 bases and the V segment lost 2 bases, leaving 10 bases of the junction unmatched. The CDR3 has 16 residues. In germline, CDR1 is SGHTS, CDR2 YDEGEE. The CDR3, as DNA: TGTGCCAGCAGCTTTGGCGGGGGGGCCGGTCGGGAGACCCAGTACTTC. It encodes CASSFGGGAGRETQYF.

The CDR3 DNA follows: TGTGCCAGCAGCCGAGGACAGGGCTCCTACAATGAGCAGTTCTTC. It encodes CASSRGQGSYNEQFF. The J gene is TRBJ2-1, the V gene TRBV7-6, with TRBD1 matching 8 bases. The ends lost 5 bases at V and 0 bases at J; junction bases unmatched: 3. CDR1 and CDR2 from the germline V gene are SGHVS and FNYEAQ. The CDR3 loop spans 15 amino acids.

The chain has TRBV9 and TRBJ2-1, with D possibly matching TRBD1 (5 bases). The CDR3 sequence is 13 residues long. Trimming pared 0 bases from V and 9 bases from J, leaving 10 bases between. Germline assignment: CDR1 SGDLS and CDR2 YYNGEE. CDR3: CASSVGIQAEQFF. The CDR3 DNA reads as TGTGCCAGCAGCGTAGGGATACAGGCTGAGCAGTTCTTC.

The chain recombines TRBV30 with TRBJ2-7; D is undetermined. In germline, CDR1 is GTSNPN, CDR2 SVGIG (reference sequence). The germline V and J ends were trimmed by 0 bases and 0 bases, with 12 bases remaining between them. This CDR3 has 15 amino acids. CDR3 residues: CAWSVGGSFSYEQYF. For the CDR3, the DNA is TGTGCCTGGAGTGTAGGCGGCAGCTTCTCCTACGAGCAGTACTTC.

This clone was observed a single time. The chain couples TRBV2 to TRBJ2-2, with 13 bases aligning to TRBD2. The germline V gene has CDR1 SNHLY and CDR2 FYNNEI. V lost 6 bases, J lost 1 base, and 5 bases stayed unmatched. This CDR3 spans 17 amino acids. The DNA of the CDR3 is TGTGCCAGCAGCCTGACTAGCGGGGGGTGGAACACCGGGGAGCTGTTTTTT. As protein: CASSLTSGGWNTGELFF.

The chain has TRBV6-5 and TRBJ1-1; TRBD1 agrees at 7 bases. The germline V gene has CDR1 MNHEY and CDR2 SVGAGI. Trimming removed 6 bases from V and 6 bases from J; junction bases left unmatched: 7. The CDR3 is 13 amino acids. This CDR3 is CASRETGTAEAFF. The DNA for the CDR3 is TGTGCCAGCAGGGAGACAGGGACAGCTGAAGCTTTCTTT.